The present T cell receptor beta chain was sequenced within a study of cytomegalovirus exposure and HLA in healthy donors. Germline lookup yields CDR1 SEHNR and CDR2 FQNEAQ (reference sequence). The CDR3 is made up of 12 amino acids. The ends were cut back, 1 base at V and 12 bases at J, with 10 bases in the middle. Study observations and caveats: Reportedly, a later analysis found an Asian-associated ancestry cluster had fewer N-insertions than the approximately 700-donor mean.

As concerns this clone: The antigen is unknown.

PCR was performed using 60 Vbeta and 13 Jbeta primers. Generated by immunoSEQ multiplex PCR, the TCRdb table keeps only in-frame clones and is missing some. The table records some 95,000 clones, about 77% of them present only once. The sequence derives from a middle-aged woman in good health and CMV-seronegative. The sample consisted of PBMCs. The chain is built from TRBV7-9 and TRBJ2-1; D not certain. The chain's CDR3 is CASSLVVTPQFF. The CDR3 bases are TGTGCCAGCAGCTTAGTAGTTACTCCGCAGTTCTTC.